This T cell receptor beta chain was sequenced in a study of post-analysis software for immune sequencing data. A note on this clonotype: Its specificity is unknown.

General study results and limits: When patients were compared with controls, five TRBV segments were more frequent, TRBV5-6, TRBV5-1 and TRBV20-1 among them. When the samples were clustered directly with F measure, those that had been prepared in the same batch showed strong co-clustering.

The CDR3 runs to 15 residues. The trim removed 6 bases at V and 13 bases at J, leaving 13 bases unmatched. The V gene's germline CDR1 is SEHNR and CDR2 FQNEAQ (reference sequence). Sequencing libraries made from TCR beta cDNA carried unique molecular identifiers. One entry per CDR3 protein results from TCRdb running MiXCR on the PCR reads. The data show fewer than 850,000 distinct CDR3 sequences, 30% seen once. This TCR came from a girl aged 10-17 years with multiple sclerosis. Sequenced sample: blood. The rearrangement uses TRBV7-9 and TRBJ2-1; 12 bases line up with TRBD2. Written as DNA, the CDR3 is TGTGCCAGCAGTGACGGACTAGCGGGGTGGGGGGACCAGTTCTTC. Its translation: CASSDGLAGWGDQFF.